A selection of T cell receptor beta chains follows, all from one sample in a study of T cell changes during pregnancy in multiple sclerosis. TCRdb's copy holds only in-frame clones and misses some; the assay was immunoSEQ multiplex PCR. In the table there are about 67,000 clones, 75% to 95% of which are singletons. Here the sequenced sample was peripheral blood, taken in the first trimester of pregnancy. Receptors originate from a female donor with multiple sclerosis, enrolled in a pregnancy study. CDR3s include the opening cysteine and the closing phenylalanine or tryptophan. D genes are given only for firm matches. A row's size may be missing; if present it is once, few, many or a size class.

>TRBJ2-7|-|TRBV5-1|once
CASSLAQGIYEQYF
TGCGCCAGCAGCTTGGCTCAGGGAATCTACGAGCAGTACTTC
>TRBJ1-3|-|TRBV28|-
CASSLGGGTAPGNTIYF
TGTGCCAGCAGTTTAGGGGGGGGCACAGCCCCTGGAAACACCATATATTTT
>TRBJ2-1|TRBD2|TRBV10-1|-
CASSTGTIDNEQFF
TGCGCCAGCAGTACCGGGACTATAGACAATGAGCAGTTCTTC
>TRBJ2-7|-|TRBV11-2|-
CASSLQATAISYEQYF
TGTGCCAGCAGCTTACAAGCGACAGCAATCTCCTACGAGCAGTACTTC
>TRBJ2-7|TRBD1|TRBV5-1|few
CASSPGQGLSYEQYF
TGCGCCAGCAGCCCGGGACAGGGTCTTTCCTACGAGCAGTACTTC
>TRBJ2-5|TRBD2|TRBV5-1|-
CASSPPGLAGRGQETQYF
TGCGCCAGCAGCCCTCCGGGACTAGCGGGGCGTGGACAAGAGACCCAGTACTTC
>TRBJ2-7|-|TRBV7-9|-
CASGPPRDSEQYF
TGTGCCAGCGGCCCTCCCAGGGATAGCGAGCAGTACTTC
>TRBJ2-6|-|TRBV30|once
CAWTGELSGANVLTF
TGTGCCTGGACAGGGGAACTCTCTGGGGCCAACGTCCTGACTTTC
>TRBJ1-2|TRBD1|TRBV7-2|-
CASSLGWDRANYGYTF
TGTGCCAGCAGCTTAGGCTGGGACAGGGCTAACTATGGCTACACCTTC
>TRBJ2-5|-|TRBV30|-
CAWSGRVSQETQYF
TGTGCCTGGAGTGGGAGGGTATCTCAAGAGACCCAGTACTTC
>TRBJ2-3|TRBD1|TRBV18|-
CATGQAAEGTDTQYF
TGTGCCACGGGACAGGCGGCAGAGGGCACAGATACGCAGTATTTT
>TRBJ1-1|TRBD1|TRBV15|-
CATSWGQGLRTEAFF
TGTGCCACCAGCTGGGGACAGGGTCTCCGAACTGAAGCTTTCTTT
>TRBJ2-4|TRBD2|TRBV6-5|-
CASRQGGPRNIQYF
TGTGCCAGCAGGCAGGGAGGGCCTAGGAACATTCAGTACTTC
>TRBJ1-1|-|TRBV7-9|few
CASSLEGGRTEAFF
TGTGCCAGCAGCTTAGAAGGTGGGAGAACTGAAGCTTTCTTT
>TRBJ2-5|TRBD2|TRBV7-9|-
CASSRTSGQETQYF
TGTGCCAGCAGCCGGACTAGCGGGCAAGAGACCCAGTACTTC
>TRBJ2-3|-|TRBV9|-
CASSVGASQSTDTQYF
TGTGCCAGCAGCGTAGGGGCATCCCAAAGCACAGATACGCAGTATTTT
>TRBJ1-2|-|TRBV2|once
CASTQDGNYGYTF
TGTGCCAGCACTCAAGACGGGAACTATGGCTACACCTTC
>TRBJ1-4|-|TRBV5-5|-
CASSPGWGTGEKLFF
TGTGCCAGCAGCCCGGGGTGGGGGACTGGTGAAAAACTGTTTTTT
>TRBJ1-1|-|TRBV19|-
CASSVRTANTEAFF
TGTGCCAGTAGTGTAAGGACAGCGAACACTGAAGCTTTCTTT
>TRBJ1-1|TRBD1|TRBV19|-
CASSLWTGRDTEAFF
TGTGCCAGTAGTCTATGGACAGGACGGGACACTGAAGCTTTCTTT
>TRBJ2-1|TRBD1|TRBV5-4|-
CASSHPGTGNEQFF
TGTGCCAGCAGCCACCCCGGGACAGGCAATGAGCAGTTCTTC
>TRBJ2-1|TRBD2|TRBV7-9|-
CASSLGPGGYNEQFF
TGTGCCAGCAGCTTGGGTCCGGGGGGTTACAATGAGCAGTTCTTC
>TRBJ1-3|-|TRBV5-1|-
CASSPQGSGNTIYF
TGCGCCAGCAGCCCCCAGGGGTCTGGAAACACCATATATTTT
>TRBJ2-7|-|TRBV5-1|few
CASSTDIAYEQYF
TGCGCCAGCAGCACGGACATAGCCTACGAGCAGTACTTC
>TRBJ2-7|-|TRBV4-2|-
CASSLADRGQSYEQYF
TGTGCCAGCAGCCTAGCGGATCGGGGTCAGTCCTACGAGCAGTACTTC
>TRBJ1-1|-|TRBV5-1|-
CASSHTSGDTEAFF
TGCGCCAGCAGCCACACCTCAGGGGACACTGAAGCTTTCTTT